This T cell receptor beta chain was retrieved from a study of response to subunit inactivated influenza vaccine. The study, taken as a whole, reports: Authors suggested each seasonal influenza vaccination recruits few new T cells.

In TCRdb, the RT-PCR reads were re-called with MiXCR into one record per CDR3 protein. The sample includes more than 400,000 distinct CDR3 sequences, around 7.7% of them seen just once. This clonotype was seen only a few times. The antigen is not known. The specimen was PBMCs from blood, collected less than 30 months after vaccination. The receptor was derived from a man in his fifties or sixties who received an inactivated influenza vaccine.

The CDR3 is CASSPSTSDVGTEAFF. The CDR3 region has the DNA TGTGCCAGCTCACCATCTACAAGCGACGTGGGCACTGAAGCTTTCTTT. The V and J genes are TRBV18 and TRBJ1-1; no clear D. The germline CDR1 and CDR2 sequences are KGHSH and LQKENI. The CDR3 sequence is 16 residues long. V was trimmed by 2 bases and J by 4 bases, leaving 17 bases between them. Based on the CDR3 plus reference TRBV18 and TRBJ1-1, the full variable domain is NAGVMQNPRHLVRRRGQEARLRCSPMKGHSHVYWYRQLPEEGLKFMVYLQKENIIDESGMPKERFSAEFPKEGPSILRIQQVVRGDSAAYFCASSPSTSDVGTEAFFGQGTRLTVV.